One sample yielded the 27 T cell receptor beta chains listed below, sequenced in a study of T cell repertoires in cytomegalovirus infection (dated by TCRdb to the late 2010s). No antigens are known for them. The instrument was an Illumina HiSeq 1500. The public reads were quality trimmed at Q25 with fastp and then assembled into clones with MiXCR by TCRdb, keeping productive beta chains. When rows share a CDR3 protein, they turn into one entry using the most common DNA and genes. The sample data list 40,000 to 55,000 distinct CDR3 sequences, and about 20% of these were observed just once. About 90% of the sample is in the top ten clones. The label giving this sample's treatment or condition can be read as: in vitro stimulation with specific CMV peptide epitopes to enrich CMV-specific T cells. This specimen consisted of CD8+ T cells from cultured PBMCs, obtained from culture after CMV antigen stimulation. Source of these receptors: a human donor in good health (CMV status not recorded). Some clones in this sample may be carry-over from other donors' samples.

This clonotype was seen only a few times. The gene calls are TRBV19 and TRBJ2-1; TRBD1 matches at 8 bases. Germline values: CDR1 LNHDA, CDR2 SQIVND (reference sequence). The CDR3 covers 14 residues. V lost 1 base to trimming and J lost 7 bases; unmatched junction nucleotides: 3. In DNA, the CDR3 is TGTGCCAGTAGTATAGGGGGACAGGAGAATGAGCAGTTCTTC. Its translation is CASSIGGQENEQFF.

The chain carries TRBV9 and TRBJ2-1; 8 nucleotides match TRBD2. In germline, CDR1 is SGDLS, CDR2 YYNGEE. V lost 0 bases and J lost 7; bases outside the gene matches: 6. There are 15 residues in the CDR3. The CDR3 region is CASSVVAGPRNEQFF. The CDR3 nucleotides read TGTGCCAGCAGCGTAGTAGCGGGGCCCCGAAATGAGCAGTTCTTC.

The V gene is TRBV27, the J gene TRBJ2-2; 9 positions match TRBD1. The V gene end was trimmed by 0 bases and the J gene end by 7 bases; junction bases not matched to a gene: 6. CDR3 length: 16 amino acids. Germline assignment: CDR1 MNHEY and CDR2 SMNVEV (reference sequence). The CDR3 sequence: CASSLSETGGVGELFF. The CDR3, as DNA: TGTGCCAGCAGTTTATCCGAGACAGGGGGGGTCGGGGAGCTGTTTTTT.

The chain links TRBV12-3 or TRBV12-4 to TRBJ2-2, with 7 bases matching TRBD1. V lost 6 bases to trimming and J lost 2 bases; unmatched junction nucleotides: 9. The CDR3 sequence is 16 residues long. The CDR3 nucleotides read TGTGCCAGCAGGCAACCGTGGGACAGCAACACCGGGGAGCTGTTTTTT. Its translation is CASRQPWDSNTGELFF.

This clonotype has just a few counts. This chain connects TRBV6-2 or TRBV6-3 to TRBJ2-1, with a weak D call TRBD2 (6 bases). The CDR3 totals 16 residues. Trimming cost V 0 bases and J 9 bases, with 18 bases left between them. Germline V lookup: CDR1 MNHEY, CDR2 SVGEGT. CDR3 region: CASSYSPGLGKPEQFF. CDR3 DNA: TGTGCCAGCAGTTACTCTCCGGGACTGGGTAAACCTGAGCAGTTCTTC.

This rearrangement joins TRBV7-2 to TRBJ2-5; D possibly corresponds to TRBD1 (5 bases). The CDR3 sequence is 13 residues long. V was shortened by 8 bases and J by 10 bases, with 20 bases between the two germline ends. Germline assignment: CDR1 SGHTA and CDR2 FQGNSA. The CDR3 spells CASDEAWTPNQYF. In DNA form, the CDR3 reads TGTGCCAGCGACGAGGCCTGGACACCCAACCAGTACTTC.

The CDR3: CASSGPGQGLGEQFF. DNA for the CDR3: TGTGCCAGCAGCGGACCGGGACAGGGATTGGGTGAGCAGTTCTTC. V usage is TRBV9 and J usage is TRBJ2-1; 9 nucleotides agree with TRBD1. The length of the CDR3 is 15 residues. Germline loops: CDR1 SGDLS, CDR2 YYNGEE. With 3 bases clipped from V and 9 bases from J, the junction kept 10 bases outside the gene matches.

V is TRBV6-6 and J is TRBJ1-2; 8 bases align to TRBD1. V shed 8 bases and J 5 bases; nucleotides not matched to a gene: 4. The CDR3 sequence is 12 residues long. Germline V CDR1 and CDR2: MNHNY, SVGAGI (reference sequence). CDR3 loop: CASPGQGYGYTF. In DNA form, the CDR3 reads TGTGCCAGCCCCGGACAGGGTTATGGCTACACCTTC.

This clonotype was detected only a few times. The chain joins TRBV19 to TRBJ2-7, with 9 bases that match TRBD1. This CDR3 is 13 amino acids long. The J segment lost 3 bases and the V segment lost 4 bases, leaving 1 base of the junction unmatched. Germline CDR1 reads LNHDA; CDR2 reads SQIVND (reference sequence). In DNA form, the CDR3 reads TGTGCCAGTAGTACGGGACAGGGCTACGAGCAGTACTTC. Residues: CASSTGQGYEQYF.

This clonotype was picked up a small number of times. The chain combines TRBV4-3 with TRBJ1-1; D is perhaps TRBD1 (6 bases). Germline CDR1 and CDR2: LGHNA and YSLEER. This CDR3 is 15 amino acids long. V shed 3 bases and J shed 5 bases, with 16 bases lying between them. The chain's CDR3 is CASSHLQGSKTEAFF. The CDR3 coding sequence is TGCGCCAGCAGCCACCTACAGGGAAGCAAGACTGAAGCTTTCTTT.

The chain is built from TRBV7-9 and TRBJ2-1; 11 positions match TRBD2. The CDR3 extends over 17 amino acids. V lost 3 bases and J lost 0; bases outside the gene matches: 4. Per the germline V gene, CDR1 is SEHNR and CDR2 is FQNEAQ (reference sequence). The CDR3 DNA follows: TGTGCCAGCAGCTTTTCTAGCGGGGGGAGCTCCTACAATGAGCAGTTCTTC. Its translation: CASSFSSGGSSYNEQFF.

The gene calls are TRBV7-2 and TRBJ2-7; the match to TRBD2 covers 8 bases. Germline V CDR1 and CDR2: SGHTA, FQGNSA. This CDR3 comprises 16 residues. The junction had 13 bases not matched to a gene; V was cut back by 5 bases and J by 4 bases. DNA of the CDR3: TGTGCCAGCAGCCCCGGGGGGGGGAGGGCCGGATACGAGCAGTACTTC. Its protein is CASSPGGGRAGYEQYF.

Only a few counts were recorded for this clonotype. V is TRBV7-9 and J is TRBJ1-2, with a weak D call TRBD1 (5 bases). Per germline, CDR1 SEHNR and CDR2 FQNEAQ (reference sequence). The V end lost 2 bases, the J end lost 8 bases, and 12 bases lay between the germline ends. CDR3 length: 13 amino acids. The CDR3 nucleotides read TGTGCCAGCAGCTTACTACAGGTGGACGGCTACACCTTC. Translated: CASSLLQVDGYTF.

In its sample, this clonotype was seen a few times. This sequence joins TRBV7-2 and TRBJ2-3, with D unclear. Trimming took 2 bases from V and 0 from J, leaving 12 bases between them. Germline CDR1 reads SGHTA; CDR2 reads FQGNSA. The CDR3 covers 16 residues. DNA for the CDR3: TGTGCCAGCAGCTTAAATTCGCCCCAGAGCACAGATACGCAGTATTTT. The encoded protein is CASSLNSPQSTDTQYF.

The chain carries TRBV7-6 and TRBJ2-5; possible D gene TRBD2, 7 bases. CDR3 length: 16 amino acids. Per germline, CDR1 SGHVS and CDR2 FNYEAQ. V was pared by 6 bases and J by 3 bases, with 20 bases between. CDR3 sequence: CASRNPGERGKETQYF. The CDR3 nucleotides read TGTGCCAGCAGAAACCCAGGGGAGCGGGGCAAAGAGACCCAGTACTTC.

This clonotype showed up many times. The V and J genes are TRBV29-1 and TRBJ1-2; 9 nucleotides align to TRBD1. The CDR3 is 14 residues long. The germline V gene encodes CDR1 SQVTM and CDR2 ANQGSEA. The trim removed 2 bases at V and 6 bases at J, leaving 7 bases unmatched. The CDR3 region is CSVETGQGFDGYTF. In nucleotides, the CDR3 is TGCAGCGTTGAAACTGGACAGGGGTTTGATGGCTACACCTTC.

The CDR3 coding sequence is TGTGCCAGCAGCTTAGCGCCCAGCGGGAGGGCCGGTGAGACCCAGTACTTC. Protein product: CASSLAPSGRAGETQYF. The chain is built from TRBV7-2 and TRBJ2-5; 10 bases fit TRBD2. This CDR3 has 17 residues. The ends lost 0 bases at V and 5 bases at J; junction bases unmatched: 9. Germline CDR1 reads SGHTA; CDR2 reads FQGNSA.

The gene calls are TRBV3-1 and TRBJ2-1, with D perhaps TRBD1 (5 bases). V lost 3 bases and J lost 9, with 18 bases in between. Germline-derived CDR1 and CDR2 are LGHDT and YNNKEL (reference sequence). This CDR3 spans 15 amino acids. DNA of the CDR3: TGTGCCAGCAGCCAGGGTCGGACATCTTGGGGTGAGCAGTTCTTC. Encoded protein: CASSQGRTSWGEQFF.

The chain joins TRBV11-1 to TRBJ2-1; TRBD2 might be the D (6 bases). With 1 base removed from V and 4 bases from J, the gap between germline ends came to 8 bases. This CDR3 is 14 amino acids long. The germline V gene has CDR1 SGHAT and CDR2 FQDESV (reference sequence). The CDR3 sequence is CASSLGLGYNEQFF. The CDR3 DNA is TGTGCCAGCAGCTTAGGACTAGGGTACAATGAGCAGTTCTTC.

With respect to this clonotype: One end of the junction does not line up with germline, which may come from a read error. The rearrangement uses TRBV6-5 and TRBJ1-2; 8 nucleotides line up with TRBD1. The CDR3 contains 15 residues. Germline V lookup: CDR1 MNHEY, CDR2 SVGAGI. The CDR3 spells CVSSYSSGGLYGYTF. The CDR3 DNA is TGTGTCAGCAGTTACTCTTCAGGGGGCCTATATGGCTACACCTTC.

Ten or more counts support this clonotype. The CDR3 sequence is CASSPSYEQYF. As DNA, the CDR3 is TGTGCCAGCAGCCCATCCTACGAGCAGTACTTC. The chain joins TRBV7-2 to TRBJ2-7; D remains ambiguous. The germline CDR1 and CDR2 sequences are SGHTA and FQGNSA. Between the trimmed V and J ends, which lost 5 bases and 1 base, there was a span of 3 bases. This CDR3 is 11 amino acids long.

This clonotype came up many times. In DNA form, the CDR3 reads TGTGCCAGCAGTGTCCGGCTCTGGCAGTACTTC. This codes for CASSVRLWQYF. The chain is built from TRBV6-1 and TRBJ2-7; D gene unclear. CDR3 length equals 11 residues. Between the trimmed V and J ends, which lost 4 bases and 9 bases, there was a span of 10 bases. Looked up from germline, CDR1 is MNHNS and CDR2 is SASEGT.

V is TRBV7-9 and J is TRBJ1-3; no firm D call. V was trimmed by 10 bases and J by 4 bases, leaving 2 bases between them. The CDR3 is 9 amino acids. Germline loops: CDR1 SEHNR, CDR2 FQNEAQ (reference sequence). CDR3 bases: TGTGCCACCGGAAACACCATATATTTT. Protein sequence: CATGNTIYF.

V usage is TRBV20-1 and J usage is TRBJ2-7, with D possibly called TRBD1 or TRBD2 (5 bases each). Germline V gene lookup returns CDR1 DFQATT and CDR2 SNEGSKA (reference sequence). The CDR3 extends over 14 amino acids. The V and J ends lost 5 bases and 0 bases respectively, with 14 bases between them. CDR3 in DNA: TGCAGTGCTCCGCCGGGGCTCAGCTCCTACGAGCAGTACTTC. Translating it yields CSAPPGLSSYEQYF.

This sequence joins TRBV7-6 and TRBJ2-2; D remains ambiguous. Trimming took 2 bases from V and 5 from J, leaving 6 bases between them. Germline V gives CDR1 SGHVS, CDR2 FNYEAQ. The CDR3 length is 13 residues. The DNA for the CDR3 is TGTGCCAGCAGCTTACAAGGGACCGGGGAGCTGTTTTTT. This encodes CASSLQGTGELFF.

A few counts support this clonotype. The V gene is TRBV7-2, the J gene TRBJ2-7, with D possibly being TRBD2 (5 bases). This CDR3 is built from 12 residues. V dropped 3 bases and J dropped 3 bases, with 6 bases sitting between them. Per the germline V gene, CDR1 is SGHTA and CDR2 is FQGNSA. Here the CDR3 reads CASSLGDYEQYF. In DNA form, the CDR3 reads TGTGCCAGCAGCTTGGGAGACTACGAGCAGTACTTC.

CDR3 DNA: TGTGCCACCAGTGATCGGGCGGGAGGAGTCAATGAGCAGTTCTTC. It codes for CATSDRAGGVNEQFF. The chain is built from TRBV24-1 and TRBJ2-1; 8 nucleotides agree with TRBD2. In germline, CDR1 is KGHDR, CDR2 SFDVKD. This CDR3 comprises 15 residues. V shed 3 bases, J shed 6 bases, and the junction held 6 bases outside the gene matches.